A selection of T cell receptor beta chains follows, all from one sample in a study of identical twins. MiXCR was run by TCRdb on the 5' RACE reads, yielding one entry per CDR3 protein. The sample carries some 600,000 distinct CDR3 sequences, under 8.5% recorded once. The sample was also reused in another study, on yellow fever vaccine responses in identical twins.

What was sequenced was PBMCs. The receptors derive from a woman younger than 30 in good health. Both conserved end residues are part of each CDR3. A D gene is named only where the DNA matches it firmly. Only some rows state a clone size, as once, few, many or a class for expanded clones.

CDR3	DNA	V	J	D	size
CATSREQGFSYEQYF	TGTGCCACCAGCAGAGAACAGGGATTCTCCTACGAGCAGTACTTC	TRBV15	TRBJ2-7	NA	few
CASSFQGASNQPQHF	TGTGCCAGCAGTTTCCAGGGGGCGAGCAATCAGCCCCAGCATTTT	TRBV12-3/TRBV12-4	TRBJ1-5	TRBD1	many
CASSPTPGPLFGELFF	TGTGCCAGCAGTCCGACACCGGGACCCCTCTTCGGGGAGCTGTTTTTT	TRBV7-9	TRBJ2-2	NA	few
CASSYELHRYTDTQYF	TGTGCCAGCAGCTACGAGCTTCATCGGTACACAGATACGCAGTATTTT	TRBV5-6	TRBJ2-3	NA	many
CASSLRGSTDTQYF	TGTGCCAGCAGCTTGAGAGGGAGCACAGATACGCAGTATTTT	TRBV7-9	TRBJ2-3	NA	many
CASSFGSQGGTEAFF	TGCGCCAGCAGCTTCGGGTCTCAGGGGGGCACTGAAGCTTTCTTT	TRBV5-1	TRBJ1-1	TRBD1	many
CSSREGNEQFF	TGCAGCTCGAGGGAGGGCAATGAGCAGTTCTTC	TRBV29-1	TRBJ2-1	TRBD2	many
CASSVRPGQGYQETQYF	TGTGCCAGCAGCGTTCGACCGGGACAGGGGTACCAAGAGACCCAGTACTTC	TRBV9	TRBJ2-5	TRBD1	NA
CASSLALAGVTGELFF	TGTGCCAGCAGCTTAGCCCTAGCGGGGGTCACCGGGGAGCTGTTTTTT	TRBV7-9	TRBJ2-2	TRBD2	NA
CASSPMQGPGEQYF	TGTGCCAGCAGCCCCATGCAGGGCCCTGGCGAGCAGTACTTC	TRBV27	TRBJ2-7	NA	many
CSASEGEWGELFF	TGCAGTGCTTCAGAGGGGGAATGGGGGGAGCTGTTTTTT	TRBV20-1	TRBJ2-2	NA	NA
CATSRKAGRNTGELFF	TGTGCCACCAGCAGGAAAGCGGGGCGGAACACCGGGGAGCTGTTTTTT	TRBV15	TRBJ2-2	TRBD2	NA
CASSEAGGYNSPLHF	TGTGCCAGCAGTGAAGCGGGAGGCTATAATTCACCCCTCCACTTT	TRBV2	TRBJ1-6	NA	few
CASSPGTGGEYGYTF	TGTGCCAGCAGTCCCGGGACAGGGGGGGAATATGGCTACACCTTC	TRBV12-3/TRBV12-4	TRBJ1-2	TRBD1	few
CAITPVVTGELFF	TGTGCCATCACCCCGGTGGTCACCGGGGAGCTGTTTTTT	TRBV7-2	TRBJ2-2	NA	many
CASRQAESSTDTQYF	TGTGCCAGCAGACAAGCGGAGTCCAGCACAGATACGCAGTATTTT	TRBV28	TRBJ2-3	NA	NA
CASSYLDRNYGYTF	TGTGCCAGCAGTTACTTGGACAGAAACTATGGCTACACCTTC	TRBV6-5	TRBJ1-2	NA	few
CASRNPSGSDYNEQFF	TGTGCCAGCAGAAACCCTAGCGGGAGCGACTACAATGAGCAGTTCTTC	TRBV2	TRBJ2-1	TRBD2	NA
CASSEKTLNSPLHF	TGTGCCAGCAGTGAAAAGACCTTGAATTCACCCCTCCACTTT	TRBV2	TRBJ1-6	NA	few
CASTRRGQETQYF	TGTGCCAGCACTCGCCGGGGCCAAGAGACCCAGTACTTC	TRBV7-9	TRBJ2-5	NA	NA
CASSLSLATSYTGELFF	TGCGCCAGCAGCTTGTCACTAGCGACCTCTTACACCGGGGAGCTGTTTTTT	TRBV5-1	TRBJ2-2	TRBD2	many
CASSPFGNTEAFF	TGTGCCAGCAGCCCCTTCGGGAACACTGAAGCTTTCTTT	TRBV3-1	TRBJ1-1	NA	many
CSVGRNLNTEAFF	TGCAGCGTTGGACGGAATCTGAACACTGAAGCTTTCTTT	TRBV29-1	TRBJ1-1	NA	NA
CASSGSGGSNSPLHF	TGTGCCAGCAGTGGGTCAGGGGGTTCTAATTCACCCCTCCACTTT	TRBV6-1	TRBJ1-6	TRBD1	NA
CASRQPGQGATGELFF	TGCGCCAGCAGGCAACCGGGACAGGGGGCCACCGGGGAGCTGTTTTTT	TRBV5-1	TRBJ2-2	TRBD1	NA
CASSLEWDRGATSPSYGYTF	TGTGCCAGCAGCTTGGAATGGGACAGGGGGGCCACCTCCCCTAGCTATGGCTACACCTTC	TRBV5-6	TRBJ1-2	TRBD1	few
CSMTGASNTEAFF	TGCAGCATGACAGGGGCGTCGAACACTGAAGCTTTCTTT	TRBV20-1	TRBJ1-1	TRBD1	NA
CSVVLGTSGSQTDTQYF	TGCAGCGTTGTTCTCGGGACTAGCGGGAGTCAGACAGATACGCAGTATTTT	TRBV29-1	TRBJ2-3	TRBD2	NA
CASSQLRGGTQETQYF	TGTGCCAGCAGCCAACTACGGGGGGGAACTCAAGAGACCCAGTACTTC	TRBV14	TRBJ2-5	TRBD2	few
CSARRPPGVNTEAFF	TGCAGTGCTAGACGTCCTCCGGGAGTAAACACTGAAGCTTTCTTT	TRBV20-1	TRBJ1-1	NA	few
CASSIGTGATEAFF	TGTGCCAGCAGCATTGGGACAGGGGCCACTGAAGCTTTCTTT	TRBV12-3/TRBV12-4	TRBJ1-1	TRBD1	NA
CSVEEGQSNTGELFF	TGCAGCGTTGAAGAGGGACAGAGCAACACCGGGGAGCTGTTTTTT	TRBV29-1	TRBJ2-2	TRBD1	many
CASSLVAGVRQETQYF	TGTGCCAGCAGCTTAGTTGCAGGGGTCCGACAAGAGACCCAGTACTTC	TRBV7-6	TRBJ2-5	NA	many
CASSLVRQGISGANVLTF	TGCGCCAGCAGCTTGGTCCGACAGGGAATCTCTGGGGCCAACGTCCTGACTTTC	TRBV5-1	TRBJ2-6	TRBD1	many
CASSSPVRGDTQYF	TGTGCCAGCAGCAGCCCCGTTCGTGGAGATACGCAGTATTTT	TRBV7-2	TRBJ2-3	NA	many
CASSLSAGGNTEAFF	TGTGCCAGCAGTTTATCCGCCGGGGGGAACACTGAAGCTTTCTTT	TRBV12-3/TRBV12-4	TRBJ1-1	NA	many
CSVQGQGSEPQHF	TGCAGCGTGCAGGGACAGGGAAGCGAGCCCCAGCATTTT	TRBV29-1	TRBJ1-5	TRBD1	many
CASSSSGRAVTDTQYF	TGTGCCAGCAGCTCTAGCGGGAGGGCCGTCACAGATACGCAGTATTTT	TRBV7-9	TRBJ2-3	TRBD2	NA
CSASYFSGAAQYF	TGCAGTGCCTCTTACTTTAGCGGAGCTGCGCAGTATTTT	TRBV20-1	TRBJ2-3	NA	few